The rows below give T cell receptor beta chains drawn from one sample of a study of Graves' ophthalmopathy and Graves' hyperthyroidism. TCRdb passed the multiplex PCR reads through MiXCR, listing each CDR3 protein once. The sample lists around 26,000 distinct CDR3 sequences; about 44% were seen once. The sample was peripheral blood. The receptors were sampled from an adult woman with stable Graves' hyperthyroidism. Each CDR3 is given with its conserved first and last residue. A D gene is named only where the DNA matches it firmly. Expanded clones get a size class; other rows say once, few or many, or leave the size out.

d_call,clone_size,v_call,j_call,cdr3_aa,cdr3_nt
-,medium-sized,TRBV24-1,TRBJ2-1,CATSDLVARGKRDASYNEQFF,TGTGCCACCAGTGATTTGGTTGCCAGGGGGAAGCGGGATGCCTCCTACAATGAGCAGTTCTTC
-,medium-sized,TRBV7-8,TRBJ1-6,CASSPNRIPAHF,TGTGCCAGCAGCCCTAACCGCATTCCGGCCCACTTT
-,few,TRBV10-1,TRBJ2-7,CASSEARDGSYEQYF,TGCGCCAGCAGTGAGGCAAGGGACGGCTCCTACGAGCAGTACTTC
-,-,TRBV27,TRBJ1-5,CASSLTGRQPQHF,TGTGCCAGCAGTCTGACGGGGCGTCAGCCCCAGCATTTT
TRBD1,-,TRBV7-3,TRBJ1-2,CASSFPSRQGGGYTF,TGTGCCAGCAGCTTCCCCTCGCGGCAGGGGGGTGGCTACACCTTC
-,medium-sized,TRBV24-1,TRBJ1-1,CATRGDNTEAFF,TGTGCCACCAGAGGGGACAACACTGAAGCTTTCTTT
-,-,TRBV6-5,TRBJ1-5,CASSYRNGQPQHF,TGTGCCAGCAGTTATCGGAACGGACAGCCCCAGCATTTT
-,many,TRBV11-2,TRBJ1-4,CASSRHTTNEKLFF,TGTGCCAGCAGCCGCCATACAACTAATGAAAAACTGTTTTTT
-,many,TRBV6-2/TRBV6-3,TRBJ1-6,CASSYSAGVGSPLHF,TGTGCCAGCAGTTACTCGGCAGGGGTCGGATCACCCCTCCACTTT
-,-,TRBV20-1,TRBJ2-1,CSARRRLTHNEQFF,TGCAGTGCTAGGAGGAGGCTAACACACAATGAGCAGTTCTTC
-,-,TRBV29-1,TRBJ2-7,CSAGQTDSYEQYF,TGCAGCGCAGGACAGACCGACTCCTACGAGCAGTACTTC
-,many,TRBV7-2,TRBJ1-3,CASSSYSDSGNTIYF,TGTGCCAGCAGCTCCTACAGCGACTCTGGAAACACCATATATTTT
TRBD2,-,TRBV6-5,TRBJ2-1,CASTEWGGNEQFF,TGTGCCAGCACCGAATGGGGGGGCAATGAGCAGTTCTTC
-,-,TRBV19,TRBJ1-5,CASSPIPRDQPQHF,TGTGCCAGTAGCCCTATTCCCAGGGATCAGCCCCAGCATTTT
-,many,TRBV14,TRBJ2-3,CASSQERGGHTDTQYF,TGTGCCAGCAGCCAAGAACGCGGGGGCCACACAGATACGCAGTATTTT
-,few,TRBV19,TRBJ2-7,CASGVGGTYEQYF,TGTGCCAGCGGGGTAGGGGGAACCTACGAGCAGTACTTC
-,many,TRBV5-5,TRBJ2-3,CASSLRGRSTDTQYF,TGTGCCAGCAGCCTCCGGGGCCGGAGCACAGATACGCAGTATTTT
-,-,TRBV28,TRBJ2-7,CASSLRAAYEQYF,TGTGCCAGCAGTTTAAGGGCCGCCTACGAGCAGTACTTC
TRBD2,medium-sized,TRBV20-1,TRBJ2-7,CSADQAGAGYEQYF,TGCAGTGCAGACCAAGCGGGAGCTGGCTACGAGCAGTACTTC
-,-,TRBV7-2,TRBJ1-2,CASSSSNYGYTF,TGTGCCAGCAGTTCCTCGAACTATGGCTACACCTTC
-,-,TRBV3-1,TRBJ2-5,CACSQVREQTQYF,TGTGCCTGCAGCCAAGTTAGAGAACAGACCCAGTACTTC
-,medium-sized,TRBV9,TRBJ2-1,CASSVATGDEQFF,TGTGCCAGCAGCGTAGCTACGGGAGATGAGCAGTTCTTC
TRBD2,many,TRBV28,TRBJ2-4,CASSVPASGIAKNIQYF,TGTGCCAGCAGTGTCCCCGCTAGCGGAATAGCCAAAAACATTCAGTACTTC
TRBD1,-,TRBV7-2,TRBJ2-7,CASSLATGGRYEQYF,TGTGCCAGCAGCTTAGCGACAGGGGGAAGGTACGAGCAGTACTTC
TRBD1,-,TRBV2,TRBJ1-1,CASSRQGTTEAFF,TGTGCCAGCAGCAGACAGGGAACCACTGAAGCTTTCTTT
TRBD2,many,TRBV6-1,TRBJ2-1,CASSDRGRADNEQFF,TGTGCCAGCAGTGATCGCGGGAGGGCTGACAATGAGCAGTTCTTC
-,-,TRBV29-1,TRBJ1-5,CSTRQDNQPQHF,TGCAGCACAAGACAGGACAATCAGCCCCAGCATTTT